These 29 T cell receptor beta chains came from one sample sequenced in a study of shared clonotypes between healthy human individuals. Assay used: immunoSEQ multiplex PCR; TCRdb lists only in-frame clones, some missing. The sample shows about 590,000 clones, roughly 96% of them seen only once. The naive CD8 fraction comprised CD45RO-negative cells positively selected for CCR7 and excluded terminally differentiated effector memory CD45RA+ cells. The material sequenced was naive CD8+ T cells sorted from blood. The receptors come from a woman aged 30 to 39 in good health.

This sequence joins TRBV9 and TRBJ2-6; 9 bases align to TRBD1. The CDR3 spans 18 residues. Germline lookup yields CDR1 SGDLS and CDR2 YYNGEE. V was pared by 2 bases and J by 0 bases, with 6 bases of the junction left unmatched. The CDR3 DNA follows: TGTGCCAGCAGCGTGTACAGGGGGCAAAGCTCTGGGGCCAACGTCCTGACTTTC. Translating gives CASSVYRGQSSGANVLTF.

This chain uses TRBV16 with TRBJ2-7, with D perhaps TRBD1 or TRBD2 (6 bases each). Trimming took 0 bases from V and 2 from J, leaving 11 bases between them. The CDR3 loop spans 15 amino acids. CDR1 is KGHSY and CDR2 is FQNENV in the germline V gene. CDR3 residues: CASSQSGGGTYEQYF. The CDR3 DNA is TGTGCCAGCAGCCAATCGGGGGGCGGCACCTACGAGCAGTACTTC.

The rearrangement links TRBV5-1 to TRBJ2-3, with D possibly matching TRBD2 (5 bases). Germline lookup yields CDR1 SGHRS and CDR2 YFSETQ. CDR3 length: 16 amino acids. The germline V and J ends were trimmed by 0 bases and 3 bases, with 14 bases remaining between them. The CDR3 sequence: CASSLGEPRATDTQYF. CDR3 bases: TGCGCCAGCAGCTTGGGGGAGCCCCGTGCGACAGATACGCAGTATTTT.

V usage is TRBV27 and J usage is TRBJ2-1, with D hard to call. Per the germline V gene, CDR1 is MNHEY and CDR2 is SMNVEV (reference sequence). The CDR3 is 15 residues long. The V end lost 7 bases, the J end lost 0 bases, and 13 bases lay between the germline ends. The CDR3 loop is CASTVSLSSYNEQFF. CDR3 nucleotide sequence: TGTGCCAGCACGGTATCCCTCAGCTCCTACAATGAGCAGTTCTTC.

The chain links TRBV4-1 to TRBJ2-7; 11 positions match TRBD2. The V and J ends lost 4 bases and 3 bases, in that order; junction bases with no gene match: 2. CDR3 length equals 14 residues. Per the germline V gene, CDR1 is MGHRA and CDR2 is YSYEKL. This CDR3 reads CASSPGTSGYEQYF. The CDR3 nucleotides read TGCGCCAGCAGCCCCGGGACTAGCGGCTACGAGCAGTACTTC.

In this sample, this clone turned up once. The chain links TRBV2 to TRBJ2-5; 8 nucleotides line up with TRBD2. V lost 6 bases, J lost 5 bases, and 11 bases stayed unmatched. In germline, CDR1 is SNHLY, CDR2 FYNNEI. This CDR3 comprises 15 residues. CDR3 bases: TGTGCCAGCAGGGAAACCTGGTCGGGGGGGGAGACCCAGTACTTC. It is translated as CASRETWSGGETQYF.

The genes are TRBV13 and TRBJ2-7; TRBD2 might be the D (6 bases). This CDR3 spans 14 amino acids. V was clipped by 5 bases and J by 4 bases, with 15 bases between them. Germline CDR1 is PRHDT and CDR2 is FYEKMQ (reference sequence). CDR3: CASSPPGRGYEQYF. CDR3 DNA: TGTGCCAGCAGCCCCCCCGGACGGGGGTACGAGCAGTACTTC.

This sequence joins TRBV19 and TRBJ2-3; D might be TRBD2 (6 bases). CDR3 length: 18 amino acids. V dropped 1 base and J dropped 5 bases, with 22 bases sitting between them. Per germline, CDR1 LNHDA and CDR2 SQIVND (reference sequence). CDR3 sequence (DNA): TGTGCCAGTAGTATAGTAGGAGGGTTGAATAGCGTGGAAGATACGCAGTATTTT. Residues: CASSIVGGLNSVEDTQYF.

The chain combines TRBV6-1 with TRBJ2-1, with 11 bases identical to TRBD2. V was pared by 5 bases and J by 6 bases, with 6 bases of the junction left unmatched. Germline loops: CDR1 MNHNS, CDR2 SASEGT. The CDR3 length is 15 residues. CDR3 amino acids: CASSLAGGLGNEQFF. As DNA, the CDR3 is TGTGCCAGCAGTTTAGCGGGAGGGTTAGGCAATGAGCAGTTCTTC.

V and J are TRBV6-6 and TRBJ2-1; TRBD2 matches at 8 bases. The V and J ends lost 4 bases and 8 bases, in that order; junction bases with no gene match: 13. Germline V lookup: CDR1 MNHNY, CDR2 SVGAGI (reference sequence). The CDR3 loop spans 16 amino acids. CDR3 amino acids: CASSSDVAGMGDEQFF. Here the CDR3 DNA reads TGTGCCAGCAGTTCTGATGTAGCGGGAATGGGCGATGAGCAGTTCTTC.

V and J are TRBV7-8 and TRBJ2-7; 12 nucleotides agree with TRBD2. Per germline, CDR1 SGHVS and CDR2 FQNEAQ. This CDR3 spans 15 amino acids. V lost 5 bases to trimming and J lost 3 bases; unmatched junction nucleotides: 5. The CDR3: CASSQGTSGYYEQYF. The CDR3 coding sequence is TGTGCCAGCAGCCAGGGGACTAGCGGGTACTACGAGCAGTACTTC.

This chain uses TRBV5-1 with TRBJ2-7; 8 bases match TRBD2. Germline V gives CDR1 SGHRS, CDR2 YFSETQ. After removal of 3 bases from V and 2 bases from J, the junction contained 10 bases not matched to a gene. The CDR3 has 16 amino acids. The CDR3 region is CASSSWSTAGAYEQYF. Here the CDR3 DNA reads TGCGCCAGCAGCTCATGGTCTACAGCGGGAGCCTACGAGCAGTACTTC.

The chain is built from TRBV15 and TRBJ2-3; TRBD2 matches 9 bases. The CDR3 length is 14 residues. After removal of 5 bases from V and 4 bases from J, the junction contained 4 bases not matched to a gene. Germline V CDR1 and CDR2: LNHNV, YYDKDF (reference sequence). CDR3 coding DNA: TGTGCCACCAGCCATTCTAGCGGGGCAGATACGCAGTATTTT. Translation: CATSHSSGADTQYF.

This sequence joins TRBV30 and TRBJ1-2, with a possible D match to TRBD1 (6 bases). This CDR3 has 16 amino acids. Between the trimmed V and J ends, which lost 5 bases and 13 bases, there was a span of 32 bases. Germline CDR1 reads GTSNPN; CDR2 reads SVGIG (reference sequence). The CDR3 reads CAWGLLRVGAPGQRTF. As DNA, the CDR3 is TGTGCCTGGGGTCTCCTCCGGGTGGGGGCTCCCGGGCAGCGCACCTTC. The full variable domain, with the rest looked up from reference TRBV30 and TRBJ1-2, is SQTIHQWPATLVQPVGSPLSLECTVEGTSNPNLYWYRQAAGRGLQLLFYSVGIGQISSEVPQNLSASRPQDRQFILSSKKLLLSDSGFYLCAWGLLRVGAPGQRTFGSGTRLTVV.

This rearrangement joins TRBV27 to TRBJ1-1; 7 bases match TRBD1. The CDR3 is 14 amino acids. J lost 1 base, V lost 4 bases, and 3 bases had no gene match. Germline V CDR1 and CDR2: MNHEY, SMNVEV (reference sequence). CDR3 sequence: CASSWTGTNTEAFF. DNA for the CDR3: TGTGCCAGCAGTTGGACAGGCACGAACACTGAAGCTTTCTTT.

The J gene is TRBJ1-1, the V gene TRBV6-5; 9 positions match TRBD1. V shed 5 bases and J 5 bases; nucleotides not matched to a gene: 6. This CDR3 has 14 residues. The germline V gene encodes CDR1 MNHEY and CDR2 SVGAGI. The CDR3: CASSGRGTGTEAFF. CDR3 DNA: TGTGCCAGCAGTGGGAGGGGGACAGGGACTGAAGCTTTCTTT.

The rearrangement links TRBV7-2 to TRBJ2-7; 9 nucleotides line up with TRBD2. The length of the CDR3 is 19 residues. V lost 5 bases and J lost 1; bases outside the gene matches: 18. CDR1 is SGHTA, CDR2 FQGNSA, per germline. CDR3 sequence reads: CASSPVRRGGGLTSYEQYF. CDR3 DNA sequence: TGTGCCAGCAGCCCAGTTAGGCGGGGGGGAGGGCTGACTTCCTACGAGCAGTACTTC. The whole variable domain, filled in from reference TRBV7-2 and TRBJ2-7, reads GAGVSQSPSNKVTEKGKDVELRCDPISGHTALYWYRQSLGQGLEFLIYFQGNSAPDKSGLPSDRFSAERTGGSVSTLTIQRTQQEDSAVYLCASSPVRRGGGLTSYEQYFGPGTRLTVT.

V gene TRBV28 combines with J gene TRBJ1-6, with 10 bases that match TRBD1. CDR1 and CDR2 from the germline V gene are MDHEN and SYDVKM. The CDR3 is made up of 20 amino acids. V shed 7 bases, J shed 0 bases, and the junction held 15 bases outside the gene matches. CDR3 sequence: CASTRVPGQGTDSYNSPLHF. CDR3 nucleotides: TGTGCCAGCACCCGAGTCCCGGGACAGGGGACCGACTCCTATAATTCACCCCTCCACTTT.

The J gene is TRBJ1-1, the V gene TRBV6-1, with 12 bases fitting TRBD1. The ends lost 9 bases at V and 3 bases at J; junction bases unmatched: 8. CDR3 length: 15 residues. Germline CDR1 and CDR2: MNHNS and SASEGT. For the CDR3, the DNA is TGTGCCAGTCGGGACAGGGGGCTTCAAGACACTGAAGCTTTCTTT. Translating it yields CASRDRGLQDTEAFF.

This chain connects TRBV19 to TRBJ2-1; 11 positions match TRBD2. This CDR3 is built from 16 residues. V trimming: 9 bases; J trimming: 8 bases; junction bases outside the gene matches: 15. The germline V gene has CDR1 LNHDA and CDR2 SQIVND (reference sequence). The DNA of the CDR3 is TGTGCCAGCCGAGGGAATAGCGGGAGGGCCGTCGATGAGCAGTTCTTC. This encodes CASRGNSGRAVDEQFF.

The chain combines TRBV6-1 with TRBJ1-1; D is undetermined. CDR1 is MNHNS and CDR2 is SASEGT in the germline V gene. Trimming took off 6 bases at V and 3 bases at J, with 14 bases between the two ends. CDR3 length: 14 residues. The CDR3 spells CASRVWDWDTEAFF. In DNA form, the CDR3 reads TGTGCCAGCAGGGTTTGGGATTGGGACACTGAAGCTTTCTTT.

The V call is TRBV9, the J call TRBJ2-3; 10 positions agree with TRBD2. The germline V gene encodes CDR1 SGDLS and CDR2 YYNGEE. This CDR3 region has 16 residues. V lost 0 bases and J lost 4; bases outside the gene matches: 5. Written as DNA, the CDR3 is TGTGCCAGCAGCGTAGACCTAGCGGGAGTTCCAGATACGCAGTATTTT. It translates to CASSVDLAGVPDTQYF.

The chain is built from TRBV10-3 and TRBJ2-1; D may be TRBD2 (5 bases). This CDR3 comprises 14 residues. Trimming removed 0 bases at V and 4 bases at J, with 7 bases between. In germline, CDR1 is ENHRY, CDR2 SYGVKD. Written as DNA, the CDR3 is TGTGCCATCAGTGAGTCCCAGCGGTACAATGAGCAGTTCTTC. Its protein is CAISESQRYNEQFF.

The chain has TRBV4-1 and TRBJ2-7; the D gene is possibly TRBD2 (6 bases). Trimming cost V 3 bases and J 1 base, with 19 bases left between them. CDR3 length equals 17 residues. Germline CDR1 and CDR2: MGHRA and YSYEKL. The DNA of the CDR3 is TGCGCCAGCAGCCATCGGGGGTACGACTCCGGATCCTACGAGCAGTACTTC. Its protein product is CASSHRGYDSGSYEQYF.

This chain links TRBV19 with TRBJ1-1, with a possible D match to TRBD1 (5 bases). Germline V gene sequence: CDR1 LNHDA, CDR2 SQIVND (reference sequence). The V end lost 10 bases, the J end lost 4 bases, and 16 bases lay between the germline ends. This CDR3 region has 13 residues. Here the CDR3 DNA reads TGTGCCACTTGTCTTTATGGGGGCACTGAAGCTTTCTTT. Amino acid sequence: CATCLYGGTEAFF. The variable domain in full, completed from reference TRBV19 and TRBJ1-1, reads DGGITQSPKYLFRKEGQNVTLSCEQNLNHDAMYWYRQDPGQGLRLIYYSQIVNDFQKGDIAEGYSVSREKKESFPLTVTSAQKNPTAFYLCATCLYGGTEAFFGQGTRLTVV.

The V and J genes are TRBV9 and TRBJ1-1; D may be TRBD1 (6 bases). Germline CDR1 and CDR2: SGDLS and YYNGEE. CDR3 size: 14 residues. The V end was cut by 0 bases, the J end by 3 bases, with 9 bases between. The CDR3 spells CASSVEDSYTEAFF. Here the CDR3 DNA reads TGTGCCAGCAGCGTAGAGGACAGTTACACTGAAGCTTTCTTT.

The genes are TRBV5-1 and TRBJ2-5; D is possibly TRBD1 or TRBD2 (5 bases each). The J call could be wrong; TRBJ2-7 is a better fit for the DNA end. Looked up from germline, CDR1 is SGHRS and CDR2 is YFSETQ. The CDR3 loop spans 14 amino acids. The CDR3: CASSFGTETYEQYF. CDR3 DNA: TGCGCCAGCAGCTTCGGGACGGAAACCTACGAGCAGTACTTC.

The V and J genes are TRBV10-1 and TRBJ2-3, with TRBD1 matching over 9 bases. V shed 4 bases and J 4 bases; nucleotides not matched to a gene: 6. CDR3 length: 15 amino acids. The germline gives CDR1 WNHNN, CDR2 SYGVQD (reference sequence). Here the CDR3 reads CASSAGTGSSDTQYF. The CDR3 region has the DNA TGCGCCAGCAGTGCCGGGACAGGGTCCTCAGATACGCAGTATTTT.

This clone was seen a single time. The chain employs TRBV19 and TRBJ1-5; tentative D call: TRBD1 (6 bases). Germline loops: CDR1 LNHDA, CDR2 SQIVND (reference sequence). The V end was cut by 1 base, the J end by 4 bases, with 14 bases between. This CDR3 is 16 amino acids long. In DNA form, the CDR3 reads TGTGCCAGTAGTATAGTTGGGGGGCTGGGTAATCAGCCCCAGCATTTT. Amino acids: CASSIVGGLGNQPQHF. The whole variable domain, remainder taken from reference TRBV19 and TRBJ1-5, is DGGITQSPKYLFRKEGQNVTLSCEQNLNHDAMYWYRQDPGQGLRLIYYSQIVNDFQKGDIAEGYSVSREKKESFPLTVTSAQKNPTAFYLCASSIVGGLGNQPQHFGDGTRLSIL.